The 27 T cell receptor beta chains presented below share a single source sample, sequenced in a study of blood T cell repertoires in COVID-19. Using immunoSEQ multiplex PCR, the repertoire was profiled, and TCRdb retains in-frame clones only, with some absent. The data contain tens of thousands of clones, 90% of them seen just once; the ten biggest clones take up around 3%. The sample taken for sequencing was peripheral blood. These receptors were taken from a human donor in a cohort sampled during active COVID-19.

The chain has TRBV11-2 and TRBJ2-5; possible D gene TRBD1, 6 bases. Trimming took 1 base from V and 4 from J, leaving 13 bases between them. The germline gives CDR1 SGHAT, CDR2 FQNNGV. The CDR3 spans 15 residues. The CDR3 is CASSLAYRVGETQYF. DNA of the CDR3: TGTGCCAGCAGCTTAGCGTACAGGGTGGGAGAGACCCAGTACTTC.

The chain has TRBV6-1 and TRBJ2-5; D may be TRBD1 (6 bases). Germline V gene data show CDR1 as MNHNS and CDR2 as SASEGT. The CDR3 sequence is 14 residues long. The V gene lost 3 bases and the J gene lost 7 bases, with 15 bases spanning the gap. DNA of the CDR3: TGTGCCAGCAGTGAGGGGACAACCGCAGGGACCCAGTACTTC. Protein: CASSEGTTAGTQYF.

V usage is TRBV2 and J usage is TRBJ1-5; a weak D match, TRBD1 (6 bases). Trimming cost V 5 bases and J 9 bases, with 26 bases left between them. The CDR3 has 17 amino acids. CDR1 and CDR2 from the germline V gene are SNHLY and FYNNEI. The CDR3 spells CASSTTYRVAPKGPQHF. For the CDR3, the DNA is TGTGCCAGCAGTACCACCTACAGGGTGGCCCCGAAGGGGCCCCAGCATTTT. Supplemented by reference TRBV2 and TRBJ1-5, the full variable domain reads EPEVTQTPSHQVTQMGQEVILRCVPISNHLYFYWYRQILGQKVEFLVSFYNNEISEKSEIFDDQFSVERPDGSNFTLKIRSTKLEDSAMYFCASSTTYRVAPKGPQHFGDGTRLSIL.

V and J are TRBV2 and TRBJ1-2, with 8 bases that match TRBD1. Trimming cost V 4 bases and J 2 bases; bases outside gene matches: 0. This CDR3 comprises 13 residues. Germline-derived CDR1 and CDR2 are SNHLY and FYNNEI. CDR3 in DNA: TGTGCCAGCAGTGGGACAGGGAACTATGGCTACACCTTC. It codes for CASSGTGNYGYTF.

This clone showed up just a few times. The chain has TRBV5-6 and TRBJ1-2; tentative D call: TRBD1 (5 bases). Per the germline V gene, CDR1 is SGHDT and CDR2 is YYEEEE. The CDR3 loop spans 14 amino acids. V was cut by 4 bases and J by 3 bases, with 13 bases left in between. CDR3 region: CASSPGRDYYGYTF. The CDR3 region has the DNA TGTGCCAGCAGCCCAGGGCGGGATTACTATGGCTACACCTTC.

This chain uses TRBV6-2 or TRBV6-3 with TRBJ2-5, with 7 bases fitting TRBD2. This CDR3 has 13 residues. The V segment lost 4 bases and the J segment 5 bases; nucleotides outside the gene matches: 4. Per germline, CDR1 MNHEY and CDR2 SVGEGT. Written as DNA, the CDR3 is TGTGCCAGCAGTTCACGGGGGGATGAGACCCAGTACTTC. Its protein is CASSSRGDETQYF.

The chain combines TRBV5-6 with TRBJ2-2; tentative D call: TRBD1 (5 bases). CDR1 and CDR2 from the germline V gene are SGHDT and YYEEEE. The CDR3 length is 14 residues. Trimming cost V 4 bases and J 5 bases, with 12 bases left between them. CDR3 loop: CASSPDTLTGELFF. Here the CDR3 DNA reads TGTGCCAGCAGCCCGGACACCCTTACCGGGGAGCTGTTTTTT.

The gene calls are TRBV6-5 and TRBJ1-1; weak D call: TRBD1 (6 bases). The CDR3 has 15 amino acids. Germline-derived CDR1 and CDR2 are MNHEY and SVGAGI. The V gene lost 8 bases and the J gene lost 3 bases, with 19 bases spanning the gap. The CDR3 region has the DNA TGTGCCAGCCATAAATCGACAGGCCTCCACACTGAAGCTTTCTTT. Translation: CASHKSTGLHTEAFF.

The genes are TRBV5-1 and TRBJ1-5; no clear D gene. V lost 1 base and J 8 bases, leaving 10 bases between the germline ends. Germline V lookup: CDR1 SGHRS, CDR2 YFSETQ. The CDR3 loop spans 13 amino acids. Here the CDR3 reads CASSLSRLEPQHF. In DNA, the CDR3 is TGCGCCAGCAGCTTGAGCCGCCTGGAGCCCCAGCATTTT.

The rearrangement joins TRBV12-3 or TRBV12-4 to TRBJ2-5; D is ambiguous. This CDR3 has 12 residues. V was trimmed by 1 base and J by 6 bases, leaving 6 bases between them. This CDR3 is CASSLDSQTQYF. In DNA form, the CDR3 reads TGTGCCAGCAGTTTAGACAGCCAGACCCAGTACTTC.

V and J are TRBV30 and TRBJ2-5; D might be TRBD2 (6 bases). V was pared by 0 bases and J by 1 base, with 9 bases between. CDR1 is GTSNPN and CDR2 is SVGIG in the germline V gene (reference sequence). The length of the CDR3 is 14 residues. The CDR3 is CAWSVGTAQETQYF. The CDR3 nucleotides read TGTGCCTGGAGTGTAGGGACTGCCCAAGAGACCCAGTACTTC.

This clone was counted once. The V gene is TRBV29-1, the J gene TRBJ2-2, with D possibly TRBD1 on 6 matching bases. Looked up from germline, CDR1 is SQVTM and CDR2 is ANQGSEA. The V end was cut by 5 bases, the J end by 2 bases, with 9 bases between. This CDR3 is 13 amino acids long. The CDR3 reads CSVQDSNTGELFF. CDR3 coding DNA: TGCAGCGTTCAGGACAGCAACACCGGGGAGCTGTTTTTT.

V gene TRBV9 combines with J gene TRBJ1-1, with TRBD1 as a possible D gene (6 bases). V was cut by 4 bases and J by 0 bases, with 16 bases left in between. CDR3 length: 16 amino acids. The V gene's germline CDR1 is SGDLS and CDR2 YYNGEE. The CDR3 reads CASSSHKGEMNTEAFF. For the CDR3, the DNA is TGTGCCAGCAGCTCACATAAGGGGGAGATGAACACTGAAGCTTTCTTT.

This chain joins TRBV19 and TRBJ1-4, with 8 bases fitting TRBD1. CDR1 and CDR2 (germline): LNHDA, SQIVND (reference sequence). J was trimmed by 7 bases and V by 3 bases; bases with no gene match: 4. The CDR3 sequence is 14 residues long. CDR3 sequence reads: CASSIQGAPEKLFF. Written as DNA, the CDR3 is TGTGCCAGTAGTATCCAGGGGGCACCTGAAAAACTGTTTTTT.

This chain connects TRBV29-1 to TRBJ2-5, with D perhaps TRBD1 (6 bases). The CDR3 runs to 12 residues. V lost 4 bases to trimming and J lost 7 bases, with 13 bases between them. CDR1 SQVTM and CDR2 ANQGSEA come from the germline V gene. The CDR3 DNA is TGCAGCGTTGGCCCGGACAGTTGGACCCAGTACTTC. Amino acids: CSVGPDSWTQYF.

This clone was detected a few times. The genes are TRBV18 and TRBJ1-6; 7 nucleotides line up with TRBD1. V gave up 2 bases and J gave up 8 bases; unmatched junction bases: 6. The CDR3 spans 15 residues. Looked up from germline, CDR1 is KGHSH and CDR2 is LQKENI. The CDR3 sequence is CASSPMGQRDSPLHF. In DNA form, the CDR3 reads TGTGCCAGCTCACCAATGGGACAGAGGGATTCACCCCTCCACTTT.

This chain connects TRBV2 to TRBJ1-6, with D tentatively TRBD1 (6 bases). CDR3 length: 14 residues. CDR1 SNHLY and CDR2 FYNNEI come from the germline V gene. The V gene lost 11 bases and the J gene lost 7 bases, with 18 bases spanning the gap. The DNA of the CDR3 is TGTGCCGCCGCGGGGGCCCTCCGCAATTCACCCCTCCACTTT. Amino acids: CAAAGALRNSPLHF.

This clone occurred a few times. The V call is TRBV6-4, the J call TRBJ2-3; TRBD1 agrees at 12 bases. Trimming took 4 bases from V and 4 from J; bases not matched to a gene: 3. In germline, CDR1 is MRHNA, CDR2 SNTAGT. This CDR3 comprises 15 residues. The DNA for the CDR3 is TGTGCCAGCAGTGCCGGGACAGGGGGCGCAGATACGCAGTATTTT. Encoded protein: CASSAGTGGADTQYF.

Only a few counts were recorded for this clone. The CDR3 DNA follows: TGTGCCAGCAGCCCGGTGGGAGGGACTAATCAGCCCCAGCATTTT. Encoded protein: CASSPVGGTNQPQHF. This rearrangement joins TRBV4-2 to TRBJ1-5, with a tentative D call TRBD1 (5 bases). Trimming removed 4 bases at V and 4 bases at J, with 14 bases between. Germline values: CDR1 LGHNA, CDR2 YNFKEQ. This CDR3 region has 15 residues.

The gene calls are TRBV7-9 and TRBJ1-1, with a possible D match to TRBD1 (5 bases). The germline CDR1 and CDR2 sequences are SEHNR and FQNEAQ (reference sequence). V lost 1 base and J lost 3, with 9 bases in between. This CDR3 comprises 14 residues. The CDR3 sequence is CASSLDGAHTEAFF. In DNA, the CDR3 is TGTGCCAGCAGCTTAGATGGGGCACACACTGAAGCTTTCTTT.

The chain combines TRBV6-5 with TRBJ2-1; 11 bases line up with TRBD2. CDR1 is MNHEY, CDR2 SVGAGI, per germline. This CDR3 contains 15 residues. V lost 6 bases to trimming and J lost 4 bases; unmatched junction nucleotides: 5. The CDR3 reads CASRSGTSGYNEQFF. DNA of the CDR3: TGTGCCAGCAGATCCGGGACTAGCGGTTACAATGAGCAGTTCTTC.

This chain uses TRBV19 with TRBJ1-4; a possible D gene is TRBD1 (6 bases). In germline, CDR1 is LNHDA, CDR2 SQIVND (reference sequence). CDR3 size: 15 residues. V lost 10 bases, J lost 4 bases, and 19 bases lay in between. Here the CDR3 reads CATHGGAQGNEKLFF. In DNA form, the CDR3 reads TGTGCCACCCACGGGGGGGCGCAGGGTAATGAAAAACTGTTTTTT. Full variable domain (missing parts from reference TRBV19 and TRBJ1-4): DGGITQSPKYLFRKEGQNVTLSCEQNLNHDAMYWYRQDPGQGLRLIYYSQIVNDFQKGDIAEGYSVSREKKESFPLTVTSAQKNPTAFYLCATHGGAQGNEKLFFGSGTQLSVL.

This chain connects TRBV24-1 to TRBJ1-1; D possibly corresponds to TRBD1 (5 bases). The CDR3 runs 11 residues. Germline V gives CDR1 KGHDR, CDR2 SFDVKD. The germline V and J ends were trimmed by 9 bases and 10 bases, with 14 bases remaining between them. The CDR3 sequence: CATQGVGGAFF. CDR3 DNA: TGTGCCACCCAAGGCGTGGGGGGAGCTTTCTTT.

The rearrangement joins TRBV7-6 to TRBJ2-4; D ambiguous. The germline V gene has CDR1 SGHVS and CDR2 FNYEAQ. Between the trimmed V and J ends, which lost 5 bases and 0 bases, there was a span of 5 bases. CDR3 length equals 13 residues. The CDR3 spells CASSILAKNIQYF. CDR3 nucleotides: TGTGCCAGCAGCATCCTAGCCAAAAACATTCAGTACTTC.

The gene calls are TRBV4-2 and TRBJ2-5; unclear D gene. Germline assignment: CDR1 LGHNA and CDR2 YNFKEQ. CDR3 size: 13 residues. The ends were cut back, 1 base at V and 11 bases at J, with 14 bases in the middle. CDR3 DNA sequence: TGTGCCAGCAGCCAAGGAGTGAGTAGAGGACAGTACTTC. As protein: CASSQGVSRGQYF.

J is TRBJ2-2 and V is TRBV4-1; TRBD1 matches at 8 bases. CDR1 and CDR2 (germline): MGHRA, YSYEKL. CDR3 length: 17 amino acids. The trim removed 0 bases at V and 3 bases at J, leaving 6 bases unmatched. CDR3 region: CASSQDLPGGYTGELFF. CDR3 DNA sequence: TGCGCCAGCAGCCAAGATCTGCCAGGGGGCTACACCGGGGAGCTGTTTTTT.

The chain carries TRBV3-1 (or the pseudogene TRBV3-2) and TRBJ1-2, with a tentative D call TRBD1 (5 bases). The CDR3 consists of 14 residues. V was cut by 7 bases and J by 5 bases, with 17 bases left in between. Germline lookup yields CDR1 LGHDT and CDR2 YNNKEL (reference sequence). Written as DNA, the CDR3 is TGTGCCAGCACCCCGGGGGGGGGAGTATATGGCTACACCTTC. This codes for CASTPGGGVYGYTF.